Listed below are T cell receptor beta chains from one sample, sequenced in a study of beta chain features in type 1 diabetes. Assay used: immunoSEQ multiplex PCR; TCRdb lists only in-frame clones, some missing. The sample consists of a few hundred thousand clones, approximately 16% of them appearing once. Input material: naive CD4+ T cells from blood. These receptors were collected from a young man with type 1 diabetes. CDR3s include the opening cysteine and the closing phenylalanine or tryptophan. A D gene is named only where the DNA matches it firmly. Where a row states a size, it is once, few, many or the class of an expanded clone; other rows omit it.

j_call clone_size d_call v_call cdr3_nt cdr3_aa
TRBJ1-2 few TRBD1 TRBV27 TGTGCCAGCAGTCTCCTCGCAGGGGGCGGTGGCTACACCTTC CASSLLAGGGGYTF
TRBJ2-6 few - TRBV6-6 TGTGCCAGCAGTTCCGGTGGTCTGTCTGGGGCCAACGTCCTGACTTTC CASSSGGLSGANVLTF
TRBJ2-7 - - TRBV6-5 TGTGCCAGCAGTAACAACAGGGTTGTAGGTGTCGAGCAGTACTTC CASSNNRVVGVEQYF
TRBJ1-6 few - TRBV28 TGTGCCAGCAGTTTGGGACTGGGGATGGATTCACCCCTCCACTTT CASSLGLGMDSPLHF
TRBJ2-7 - TRBD2 TRBV4-3 TGCGCCAGCAGCCAAGATACGGCGGGGGGATCCTACTCCGAGCAGTACTTC CASSQDTAGGSYSEQYF
TRBJ2-3 - - TRBV7-2 TGTGCCAGCAGCTTAATCGGTCCAGATACGCAGTATTTT CASSLIGPDTQYF
TRBJ2-7 - TRBD2 TRBV7-2 TGTGCCAGCAGCCCCCCCGGCGGGGGGCGCGAGCAGTACTTC CASSPPGGGREQYF
TRBJ2-1 few - TRBV29-1 TGCAGCGTTGTAAGGCGGGGTCCCTACAATGAGCAGTTCTTC CSVVRRGPYNEQFF
TRBJ2-5 - TRBD1 TRBV7-2 TGTGCCAGCAGCTTAGTGGGGACAGGCTCGGGGACCCAGTACTTC CASSLVGTGSGTQYF
TRBJ2-7 - - TRBV28 TGTGCCAGCAGTTTTCTGGGCAGGGGACCCTACGAGCAGTACTTC CASSFLGRGPYEQYF
TRBJ2-6 - - TRBV7-9 TGTGGCCACAGTGACGACTCTGGGGCCAACGTCCTGACTTTC CGHSDDSGANVLTF
TRBJ2-1 - TRBD1 TRBV15 TGTGCCACCAGCAGAGTGGGACAGGTGATTTATGAGCAGTTCTTC CATSRVGQVIYEQFF
TRBJ2-7 - - TRBV27 TGTGCCAGCAGTGTACAGGGCTCCTACGAGCAGTACTTC CASSVQGSYEQYF
TRBJ2-7 - TRBD1 TRBV28 TGTGCCAGCAGCCCTATGCCGGGACAGCCTTCCTACGAGCAGTACTTC CASSPMPGQPSYEQYF
TRBJ1-1 - - TRBV28 TGTGCCAGCAGGTTGGAGGGAGAAGCTTTCTTT CASRLEGEAFF
TRBJ2-7 few TRBD1 TRBV18 TGTGCCAGCTCTCGGCCGGGACAGGGATCCTACGAGCAGTACTTC CASSRPGQGSYEQYF
TRBJ2-4 few - TRBV6-1 TGTGCCAGCAGTGAAGCATACTCGACAGTGATTAGCTTC CASSEAYSTVISF
TRBJ1-1 few - TRBV28 TGTGCCAGCAGTTTACAACAGAACACTGAAGCTTTCTTT CASSLQQNTEAFF
TRBJ1-4 few TRBD1 TRBV29-1 TGCAGCGTGGGAACAGGGGGCAATGAAAAACTGTTTTTT CSVGTGGNEKLFF
TRBJ2-3 few - TRBV7-9 TGTGCCAGCAGCTTAGGCCTGAGGAGGGCAGATACGCAGTATTTT CASSLGLRRADTQYF
TRBJ1-6 - - TRBV30 TGTGCCTGGAGTGTAAGGGGTGCCGGATCACCCCTCCACTTT CAWSVRGAGSPLHF
TRBJ1-2 few - TRBV14 TGTGCCAGCAGCCTAAGCTCCCTCTATGGCTACACCTTC CASSLSSLYGYTF
TRBJ2-1 few TRBD2 TRBV28 TGTGCCAGCAGTTCAATAGCGGGGGGGTACAATGAGCAGTTCTTC CASSSIAGGYNEQFF
TRBJ2-7 - TRBD1 TRBV7-2 TGTGCCAGCAGCGCTGTAGGGGGCGCGTCCTACGAGCAGTACTTC CASSAVGGASYEQYF
TRBJ2-5 few TRBD1 TRBV6-5 TGTGCCAGCAGACAGGGGAGCCAAGAGACCCAGTACTTC CASRQGSQETQYF
TRBJ1-2 - - TRBV19 TGTGCCAGTAGCCCCGACAGAATTTATGGCTACACCTTC CASSPDRIYGYTF
TRBJ2-1 - - TRBV14 TGTGCCAGCATGGAGGGGACCTACAATGAGCAGTTCTTC CASMEGTYNEQFF
TRBJ2-1 - - TRBV12-5 TGTGCTAGTGCTCAGGGGACCTACAATGAGCAGTTCTTC CASAQGTYNEQFF
TRBJ1-6 - TRBD1 TRBV27 TGTGCCAGCGGCCGGGACAGGGGGCGCCGCGGTTCACCCCTCCACTTT CASGRDRGRRGSPLHF
TRBJ2-5 - TRBD2 TRBV5-1 TGCGCCAGCAGCTTAAGGGGACTAGCGGGACAAGAGACCCAGTACTTC CASSLRGLAGQETQYF
TRBJ1-5 - TRBD1 TRBV7-9 TGTGCCAGCAGCGGGACAGGCAACGACAATCAGCCCCAGCATTTT CASSGTGNDNQPQHF
TRBJ2-1 - TRBD1 TRBV19 TGTGCCAGCCTAAGGGGACAGGGTTACAATGAGCAGTTCTTC CASLRGQGYNEQFF
TRBJ2-7 few - TRBV29-1 TGCAGCGTTGTGGAGAGCTCCTACGAGCAGTACTTC CSVVESSYEQYF
TRBJ1-5 - TRBD1 TRBV5-4 TGTGCCAGCAGCCCGGACAGGCAGCGGCCCCAGCATTTT CASSPDRQRPQHF
TRBJ1-5 few - TRBV6-5 TGTGCCAGCAGTCAGGGAGGGCGGGCCCAGCCCCAGCATTTT CASSQGGRAQPQHF
TRBJ2-2 few TRBD2 TRBV4-2 TGTGCCAGCAGCCAAGATTTTGGGCGGGAGGTTACCGGGGAGCTGTTTTTT CASSQDFGREVTGELFF
TRBJ2-7 - - TRBV25-1 TGTGCCAGCTCTAACCGGGGCTACGAGCAGTACTTC CASSNRGYEQYF
TRBJ1-2 - TRBD1 TRBV27 TGTGCCAGCAGTTTGTCGGACAGGGGATGGGGCTACACCTTC CASSLSDRGWGYTF
TRBJ2-3 - TRBD2 TRBV7-9 TGTGCCAGCAGCACCCGGACTAGCGGAGGTACAGATACGCAGTATTTT CASSTRTSGGTDTQYF
TRBJ2-1 once TRBD2 TRBV18 TGTGCCAGCTCACCTACACTAGCGGGAGGAACTTCCTACAATGAGCAGTTCTTC CASSPTLAGGTSYNEQFF
TRBJ2-1 - TRBD2 TRBV5-1 TGCGCCAGCAGCCCGACTAGCTTATCCTACAATGAGCAGTTCTTC CASSPTSLSYNEQFF
TRBJ2-5 - TRBD2 TRBV19 TGTGCCAGTAGTCTTGGACTAGCGAGTAAGGTCTCGGGAGAGACCCAGTACTTC CASSLGLASKVSGETQYF
TRBJ2-1 - TRBD2 TRBV5-1 TGCGCCAGCAGCTTGGGAGCGGGGGGTAACAATGAGCAGTTCTTC CASSLGAGGNNEQFF
TRBJ2-7 - - TRBV7-2 TGTGCCAGCAGCTTAGTTGTGGGGAGCGAGCAGTACTTC CASSLVVGSEQYF
TRBJ1-1 few - TRBV7-7 TGTGCCAGCAGCTTAGGACTGGACAGTTCAGAAGCTTTCTTT CASSLGLDSSEAFF
TRBJ2-6 - - TRBV2 TGTGCCAGCGACGCTATCAGGGGTCCTGGGGCCAACGTCCTGACTTTC CASDAIRGPGANVLTF
TRBJ2-1 - - TRBV7-2 TGTGCCAGCAGCTTTTCGGAGGCACCCTACAATGAGCAGTTCTTC CASSFSEAPYNEQFF
TRBJ2-7 - TRBD1 TRBV7-8 TGTGCCAGCAGCTACAGACAGGGGGGGAACTACGAGCAGTACTTC CASSYRQGGNYEQYF
TRBJ2-1 - - TRBV2 TGTGCCAGCAGTGAATCAGACAGACTTGAGCAGTTCTTC CASSESDRLEQFF
TRBJ2-3 few TRBD1 TRBV5-1 TGCGCCAGCAGCTTGGGGCAGGGGGCTAATACGCAGTATTTT CASSLGQGANTQYF
TRBJ2-7 few TRBD2 TRBV9 TGTGCCAGCAGCGGTCTAGCGGGGACCGAGCAGTACTTC CASSGLAGTEQYF
TRBJ2-2 - - TRBV4-1 TGCGCCAGCAGCCAAGAATCGGCAGGGGCGACCGGGGAGCTGTTTTTT CASSQESAGATGELFF